This T cell receptor (beta chain) was obtained from a study of blood T cells in healthy people across ages. General study points: Naive and antigen-experienced cells were not separated, limiting conclusive comparison.

Notes on this clonotype: Its antigen is undetermined. A much larger clone sits a single nucleotide away, making a read error possible.

The CDR3 totals 16 residues. Trimming took 2 bases from V and 0 from J; bases not matched to a gene: 9. Germline lookup yields CDR1 DFQATT and CDR2 SNEGSKA (reference sequence). Per-sample yields of isolated PBMCs were at least 6 million. Then a second PCR, running roughly 7 to 11 cycles, was carried out with a sample-barcoded 5' primer and a J-beta primer mix. Every molecule of cDNA carried a tag from a template-switch adaptor with 12 random nucleotides. Every sample returned 2.5 million or more CDR3-containing paired-end reads. Each CDR3 protein gets one entry after TCRdb re-called the 5' RACE reads with MiXCR. The sample contains hundreds of thousands of distinct CDR3 sequences, under 35% of which appear only once.

Sequencing input: blood. The rearrangement links TRBV20-1 to TRBJ1-2, with 7 bases that match TRBD1. This TCR derives from a woman over 75 in good health. The CDR3 spells CSARPLDRAANYGYTF. The DNA of the CDR3 is TGCAGTGCTAGACCCTTAGACAGGGCAGCTAACTATGGCTACACCTTC.